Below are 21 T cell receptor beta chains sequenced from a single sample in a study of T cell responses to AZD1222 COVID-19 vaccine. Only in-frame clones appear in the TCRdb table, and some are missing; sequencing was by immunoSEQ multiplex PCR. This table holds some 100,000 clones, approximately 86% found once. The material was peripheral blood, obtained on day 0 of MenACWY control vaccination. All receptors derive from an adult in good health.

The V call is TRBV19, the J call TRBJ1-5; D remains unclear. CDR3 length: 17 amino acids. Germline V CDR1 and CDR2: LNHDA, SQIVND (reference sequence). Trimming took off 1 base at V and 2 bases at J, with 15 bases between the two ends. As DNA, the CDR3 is TGTGCCAGTAGTATAGCCCCCGGAAGGGAACGCAATCAGCCCCAGCATTTT. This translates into CASSIAPGRERNQPQHF.

CDR3: CASQTTGSYEQYF. CDR3 sequence (DNA): TGTGCCAGCCAGACTACAGGTTCCTACGAGCAGTACTTC. This chain links TRBV6-5 with TRBJ2-7; either TRBD1 or TRBD2 may fit D (5 bases each). Deletions cut 8 bases from V and 1 base from J, with 12 bases between. Looked up from germline, CDR1 is MNHEY and CDR2 is SVGAGI. This CDR3 spans 13 amino acids.

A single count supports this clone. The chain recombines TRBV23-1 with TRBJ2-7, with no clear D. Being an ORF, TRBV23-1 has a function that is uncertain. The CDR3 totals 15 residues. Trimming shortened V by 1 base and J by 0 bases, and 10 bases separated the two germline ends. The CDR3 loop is CASSQYVGSSYEQYF. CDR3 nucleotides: TGCGCCAGCAGTCAATATGTGGGAAGCTCCTACGAGCAGTACTTC.

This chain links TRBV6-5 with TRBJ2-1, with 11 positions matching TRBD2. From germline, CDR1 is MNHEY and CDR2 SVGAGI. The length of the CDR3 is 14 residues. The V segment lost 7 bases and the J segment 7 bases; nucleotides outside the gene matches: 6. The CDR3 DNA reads TGTGCCAGCACCTTAGCGGGGGGGATAAATGAGCAGTTCTTC. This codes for CASTLAGGINEQFF.

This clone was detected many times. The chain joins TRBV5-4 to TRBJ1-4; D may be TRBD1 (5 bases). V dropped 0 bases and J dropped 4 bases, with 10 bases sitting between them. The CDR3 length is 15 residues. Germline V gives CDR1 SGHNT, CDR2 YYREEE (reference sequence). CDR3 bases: TGTGCCAGCAGCTTGGGTGGGCAGGGTAATGAAAAACTGTTTTTT. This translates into CASSLGGQGNEKLFF. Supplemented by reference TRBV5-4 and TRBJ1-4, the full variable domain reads ETGVTQSPTHLIKTRGQQVTLRCSSQSGHNTVSWYQQALGQGPQFIFQYYREEENGRGNFPPRFSGLQFPNYSSELNVNALELDDSALYLCASSLGGQGNEKLFFGSGTQLSVL.

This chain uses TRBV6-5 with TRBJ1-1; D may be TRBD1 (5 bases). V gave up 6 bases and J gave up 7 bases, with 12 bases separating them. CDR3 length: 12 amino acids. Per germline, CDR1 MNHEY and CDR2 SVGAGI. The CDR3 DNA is TGTGCCAGCAGCCTACAGGACGGTGAAGCTTTCTTT. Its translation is CASSLQDGEAFF.

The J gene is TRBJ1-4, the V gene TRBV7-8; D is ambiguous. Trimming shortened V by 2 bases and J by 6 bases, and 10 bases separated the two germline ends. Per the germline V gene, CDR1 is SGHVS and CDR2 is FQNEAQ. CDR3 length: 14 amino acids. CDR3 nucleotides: TGTGCCAGCAGCTTAACAGAGTTAGATGAAAAACTGTTTTTT. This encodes CASSLTELDEKLFF.

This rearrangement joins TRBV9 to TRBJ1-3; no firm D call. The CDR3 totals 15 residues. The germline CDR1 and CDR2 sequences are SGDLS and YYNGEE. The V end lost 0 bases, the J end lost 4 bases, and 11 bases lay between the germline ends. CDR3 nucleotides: TGTGCCAGCAGCGTAGATGGCCAGAGGGGAAACACCATATATTTT. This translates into CASSVDGQRGNTIYF.

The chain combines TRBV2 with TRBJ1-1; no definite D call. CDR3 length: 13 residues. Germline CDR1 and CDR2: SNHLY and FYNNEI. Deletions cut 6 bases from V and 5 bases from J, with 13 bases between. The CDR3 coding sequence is TGTGCCAGCAGAACCCGGGGAGGGACTGAAGCTTTCTTT. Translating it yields CASRTRGGTEAFF.

DNA for the CDR3: TGTGCCAGCAGCCAAGATGTCGGCAGGTTGGATACGCAGTATTTT. It is translated as CASSQDVGRLDTQYF. V usage is TRBV3-1 (or the pseudogene TRBV3-2) and J usage is TRBJ2-3; D is unresolved. CDR1 is LGHDT, CDR2 YNNKEL, per germline (reference sequence). The CDR3 consists of 15 residues. Deletions cut 0 bases from V and 6 bases from J, with 13 bases between.

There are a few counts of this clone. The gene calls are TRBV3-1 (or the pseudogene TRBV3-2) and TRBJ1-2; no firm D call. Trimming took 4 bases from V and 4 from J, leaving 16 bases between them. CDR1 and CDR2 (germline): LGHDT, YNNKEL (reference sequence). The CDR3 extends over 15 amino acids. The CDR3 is CASSRRAHEAYGYTF. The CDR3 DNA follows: TGTGCCAGCAGCCGCCGAGCGCATGAAGCCTATGGCTACACCTTC.

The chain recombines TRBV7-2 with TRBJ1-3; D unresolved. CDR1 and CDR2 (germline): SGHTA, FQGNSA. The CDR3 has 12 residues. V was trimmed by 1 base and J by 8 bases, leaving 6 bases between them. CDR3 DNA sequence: TGTGCCAGCAGCTTAGAGGGTTACACCATATATTTT. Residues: CASSLEGYTIYF.

The CDR3 protein is CASRVPNTGELFF. CDR3 sequence (DNA): TGTGCCAGCAGGGTCCCGAACACCGGGGAGCTGTTTTTT. The chain is built from TRBV6-1 and TRBJ2-2; D remains ambiguous. The CDR3 consists of 13 residues. Looked up from germline, CDR1 is MNHNS and CDR2 is SASEGT. The ends were cut back, 6 bases at V and 0 bases at J, with 5 bases in the middle.

The CDR3 DNA is TGTGCCAGCAGTAGGGAGACCCAGTACTTC. Its translation is CASSRETQYF. The gene calls are TRBV12-3 or TRBV12-4 and TRBJ2-5; no reliable D call. CDR3 length: 10 residues. V dropped 5 bases and J dropped 5 bases, with 3 bases sitting between them.

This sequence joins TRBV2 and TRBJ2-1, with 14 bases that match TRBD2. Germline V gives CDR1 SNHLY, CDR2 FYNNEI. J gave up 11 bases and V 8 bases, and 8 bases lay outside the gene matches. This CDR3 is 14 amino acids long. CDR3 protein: CASATGLAGGQQFF. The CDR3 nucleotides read TGTGCCAGCGCAACAGGACTAGCGGGAGGACAGCAGTTCTTC.

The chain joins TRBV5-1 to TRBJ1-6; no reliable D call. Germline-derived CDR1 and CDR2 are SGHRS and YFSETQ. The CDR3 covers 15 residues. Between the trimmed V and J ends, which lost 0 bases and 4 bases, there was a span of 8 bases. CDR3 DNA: TGCGCCAGCAGCTTGGATGTCGAGTATAATTCACCCCTCCACTTT. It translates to CASSLDVEYNSPLHF.

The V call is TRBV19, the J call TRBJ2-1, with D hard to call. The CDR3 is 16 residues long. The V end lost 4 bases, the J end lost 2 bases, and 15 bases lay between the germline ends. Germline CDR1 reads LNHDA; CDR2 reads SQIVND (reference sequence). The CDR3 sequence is CASSSRRADTYNEQFF. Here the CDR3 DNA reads TGTGCCAGTAGTAGCCGAAGGGCCGATACCTACAATGAGCAGTTCTTC.

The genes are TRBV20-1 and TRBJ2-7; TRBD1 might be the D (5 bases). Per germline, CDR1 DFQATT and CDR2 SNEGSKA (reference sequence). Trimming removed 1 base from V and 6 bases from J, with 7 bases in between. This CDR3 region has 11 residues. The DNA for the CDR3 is TGCAGTGCTAGAGCAGGGTTCGAGCAGTACTTC. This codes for CSARAGFEQYF.

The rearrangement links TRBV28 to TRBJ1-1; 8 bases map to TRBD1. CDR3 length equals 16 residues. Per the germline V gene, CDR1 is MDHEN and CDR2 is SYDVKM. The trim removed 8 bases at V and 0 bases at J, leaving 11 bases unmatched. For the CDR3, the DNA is TGTGCCAGCGCACACGGACAGGGCCCCTTGAACACTGAAGCTTTCTTT. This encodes CASAHGQGPLNTEAFF.

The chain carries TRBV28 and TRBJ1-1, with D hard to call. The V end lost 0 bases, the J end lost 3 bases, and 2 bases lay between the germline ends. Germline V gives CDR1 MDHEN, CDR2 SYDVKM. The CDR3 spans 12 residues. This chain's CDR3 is CASSLWDTEAFF. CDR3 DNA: TGTGCCAGCAGTTTATGGGACACTGAAGCTTTCTTT.

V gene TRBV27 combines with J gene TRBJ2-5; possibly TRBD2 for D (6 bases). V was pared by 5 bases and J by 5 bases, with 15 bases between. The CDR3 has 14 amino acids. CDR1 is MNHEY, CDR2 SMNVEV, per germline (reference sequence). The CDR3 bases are TGTGCCAGCAGTCCCGAGGGACTGGGGGAGACCCAGTACTTC. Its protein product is CASSPEGLGETQYF.